Following are 19 T cell receptor beta chains from one sample sequenced in a study of blood T cell repertoires in COVID-19. Using immunoSEQ multiplex PCR, the repertoire was profiled, and TCRdb retains in-frame clones only, with some absent. The table records about 140,000 clones, roughly 81% of them present only once. The sample was PBMCs or T cells enriched from blood (not recorded which). Source of these receptors: a woman between 45 and 65 years old with acute COVID-19.

The V and J genes are TRBV9 and TRBJ2-1; 8 bases are shared with TRBD2. This CDR3 comprises 15 residues. From germline, CDR1 is SGDLS and CDR2 YYNGEE. The V and J ends lost 4 bases and 6 bases, in that order; junction bases with no gene match: 9. CDR3 in amino acids: CASSPRGGVSNEQFF. The CDR3 DNA reads as TGTGCCAGCAGCCCCCGGGGGGGGGTAAGCAATGAGCAGTTCTTC.

The V gene is TRBV10-3, the J gene TRBJ2-7, with 9 bases that match TRBD1. Losses at the gene ends were 6 bases for V and 4 bases for J; bases not matched to a gene: 10. CDR3 length: 15 residues. Germline CDR1 reads ENHRY; CDR2 reads SYGVKD. CDR3 sequence: CAIRNGQGRFYEQYF. In nucleotides, the CDR3 is TGTGCCATCAGGAACGGACAGGGGAGATTTTACGAGCAGTACTTC.

This chain joins TRBV9 and TRBJ2-2; weak D call: TRBD2 (5 bases). This CDR3 comprises 19 residues. V gave up 0 bases and J gave up 0 bases, with 18 bases separating them. Germline CDR1 is SGDLS and CDR2 is YYNGEE. Here the CDR3 reads CASSVEYGGRSPNTGELFF. The CDR3 DNA is TGTGCCAGCAGCGTAGAGTACGGAGGCAGGTCCCCGAACACCGGGGAGCTGTTTTTT.

This clone appeared once. In DNA form, the CDR3 reads TGTGCCAGCAGCTCCACAGGGGGTTGGAGCAATCAGCCCCAGCATTTT. Translating it yields CASSSTGGWSNQPQHF. V gene TRBV7-9 combines with J gene TRBJ1-5, with 8 bases identical to TRBD1. The CDR3 extends over 16 amino acids. The ends lost 4 bases at V and 1 base at J; junction bases unmatched: 6. CDR1 is SEHNR and CDR2 is FQNEAQ in the germline V gene (reference sequence).

CDR3 DNA: TGCGCCAGCAGTAGTAGCTCCTACGAGCAGTACTTC. It is translated as CASSSSSYEQYF. This chain connects TRBV5-1 to TRBJ2-7; D unclear. Germline CDR1 is SGHRS and CDR2 is YFSETQ. The CDR3 has 12 amino acids. V lost 5 bases and J lost 0, with 6 bases in between.

The chain uses TRBV4-1 and TRBJ2-1; tentatively, D is TRBD1 (6 bases). The V end lost 0 bases, the J end lost 0 bases, and 15 bases lay between the germline ends. The CDR3 contains 18 residues. Germline V lookup: CDR1 MGHRA, CDR2 YSYEKL. The CDR3 sequence is CASSQDGGDFTSYNEQFF. CDR3 DNA sequence: TGCGCCAGCAGCCAAGATGGGGGCGACTTTACCTCCTACAATGAGCAGTTCTTC.

V and J are TRBV6-2 or TRBV6-3 and TRBJ2-1; perhaps TRBD2 as D (5 bases). V lost 4 bases and J lost 10, with 17 bases in between. Germline V gene sequence: CDR1 MNHEY, CDR2 SVGEGT. This CDR3 has 14 amino acids. The CDR3 spells CASSSDWSLGEQFF. The CDR3 DNA reads TGTGCCAGCAGTTCGGACTGGTCCCTAGGGGAGCAGTTCTTC.

About this clone itself: Mismatch with germline at one junction end may stem from a read error. The rearrangement joins TRBV3-1 (or the pseudogene TRBV3-2) to TRBJ2-7; 9 bases match TRBD2. The CDR3 loop spans 15 amino acids. Germline V lookup: CDR1 LGHDT, CDR2 YNNKEL (reference sequence). CDR3 in DNA: TGTGCCAGCAGCCAAGAATACCGGGCTAGCGGGAACTTACACTTC. Protein sequence: CASSQEYRASGNLHF.

This rearrangement joins TRBV19 to TRBJ2-3; TRBD1 aligns across 7 bases. The CDR3 runs to 14 residues. J lost 7 bases, V lost 5 bases, and 9 bases had no gene match. Germline V lookup: CDR1 LNHDA, CDR2 SQIVND (reference sequence). CDR3 loop: CASSWTGMGNTQYF. For the CDR3, the DNA is TGTGCCAGTAGTTGGACAGGAATGGGAAATACGCAGTATTTT. Looking up the rest from reference TRBV19 and TRBJ2-3 gives the full variable domain: DGGITQSPKYLFRKEGQNVTLSCEQNLNHDAMYWYRQDPGQGLRLIYYSQIVNDFQKGDIAEGYSVSREKKESFPLTVTSAQKNPTAFYLCASSWTGMGNTQYFGPGTRLTVL.

The chain employs TRBV19 and TRBJ2-5, with D perhaps matching TRBD1 (6 bases). Looked up from germline, CDR1 is LNHDA and CDR2 is SQIVND (reference sequence). The V end lost 5 bases, the J end lost 5 bases, and 12 bases lay between the germline ends. The CDR3 runs 13 residues. CDR3 DNA sequence: TGTGCCAGTAGTTCGGACAGCTGGGAGACCCAGTACTTC. This translates into CASSSDSWETQYF.

This chain's CDR3 is CASDKTGENTEAFF. Written as DNA, the CDR3 is TGTGCCAGCGACAAGACAGGGGAGAACACTGAAGCTTTCTTT. The chain has TRBV9 and TRBJ1-1; 8 bases fit TRBD1. This CDR3 spans 14 amino acids. The J segment lost 1 base and the V segment lost 7 bases, leaving 6 bases of the junction unmatched. Germline V gene sequence: CDR1 SGDLS, CDR2 YYNGEE.

V usage is TRBV19 and J usage is TRBJ1-5, with 7 bases aligning to TRBD1. V was pared by 10 bases and J by 6 bases, with 6 bases of the junction left unmatched. In germline, CDR1 is LNHDA, CDR2 SQIVND (reference sequence). This CDR3 has 12 amino acids. The CDR3 DNA sequence: TGTGCCACCCAGGGGGATGGTCAGCCCCAGCATTTT. This codes for CATQGDGQPQHF.

This chain connects TRBV2 to TRBJ2-7; TRBD1 agrees at 9 bases. V lost 9 bases to trimming and J lost 2 bases; unmatched junction nucleotides: 5. This CDR3 is 13 amino acids long. Germline assignment: CDR1 SNHLY and CDR2 FYNNEI. The CDR3 DNA follows: TGTGCCAGTTCGACAGGGGGACCCTACGAGCAGTACTTC. The encoded protein is CASSTGGPYEQYF.

V is TRBV6-2 or TRBV6-3 and J is TRBJ2-7, with 14 bases that match TRBD2. Germline CDR1 reads MNHEY; CDR2 reads SVGEGT. This CDR3 has 17 amino acids. V dropped 2 bases and J dropped 1; count of bases not matched to a gene: 4. The CDR3 loop is CASSYGTSGSPSYEQYF. CDR3 sequence (DNA): TGTGCCAGCAGTTACGGGACTAGCGGGAGCCCATCCTACGAGCAGTACTTC.

The J gene is TRBJ1-4, the V gene TRBV5-8, with D tentatively TRBD1 (6 bases). V shed 0 bases and J shed 0 bases, with 12 bases lying between them. Germline-derived CDR1 and CDR2 are SGHTS and YDEGEE. This CDR3 is built from 17 residues. CDR3 DNA sequence: TGTGCCAGCAGCTTGGGCAGTGGGGGCACAACTAATGAAAAACTGTTTTTT. Translating gives CASSLGSGGTTNEKLFF.

The chain has TRBV9 and TRBJ1-1, with D perhaps matching TRBD1 (5 bases). This CDR3 contains 15 residues. The V end lost 4 bases, the J end lost 0 bases, and 13 bases lay between the germline ends. Germline CDR1 reads SGDLS; CDR2 reads YYNGEE. The CDR3 nucleotides read TGTGCCAGCAGCCCCCGGGGGAACATGAACACTGAAGCTTTCTTT. It codes for CASSPRGNMNTEAFF.

The gene calls are TRBV27 and TRBJ1-1, with D perhaps matching TRBD1 (6 bases). Germline CDR1 and CDR2: MNHEY and SMNVEV (reference sequence). The CDR3 has 17 residues. The V gene lost 3 bases and the J gene lost 2 bases, with 19 bases spanning the gap. The DNA for the CDR3 is TGTGCCAGCAGTTTCTTCCGCATTCAGGGGACCAACACTGAAGCTTTCTTT. It yields the protein CASSFFRIQGTNTEAFF.

This clone was counted only a few times. The genes are TRBV28 and TRBJ2-2; 10 nucleotides match TRBD2. J lost 0 bases, V lost 6 bases, and 4 bases had no gene match. CDR1 is MDHEN, CDR2 SYDVKM, per germline. This CDR3 comprises 16 residues. CDR3 bases: TGTGCCAGCAGGACCGGACTAGCGGCGAACACCGGGGAGCTGTTTTTT. Protein sequence: CASRTGLAANTGELFF. The variable domain in full, completed from reference TRBV28 and TRBJ2-2, reads DVKVTQSSRYLVKRTGEKVFLECVQDMDHENMFWYRQDPGLGLRLIYFSYDVKMKEKGDIPEGYSVSREKKERFSLILESASTNQTSMYLCASRTGLAANTGELFFGEGSRLTVL.

The chain combines TRBV7-3 with TRBJ2-1; the D gene is possibly TRBD2 (6 bases). The V end lost 5 bases, the J end lost 8 bases, and 13 bases lay between the germline ends. This CDR3 is built from 13 residues. CDR1 and CDR2 from the germline V gene are SGHTA and FQGTGA. The DNA for the CDR3 is TGTGCCAGCAGCCTCCAACGGGGGTATGAGCAGTTCTTC. Protein: CASSLQRGYEQFF.